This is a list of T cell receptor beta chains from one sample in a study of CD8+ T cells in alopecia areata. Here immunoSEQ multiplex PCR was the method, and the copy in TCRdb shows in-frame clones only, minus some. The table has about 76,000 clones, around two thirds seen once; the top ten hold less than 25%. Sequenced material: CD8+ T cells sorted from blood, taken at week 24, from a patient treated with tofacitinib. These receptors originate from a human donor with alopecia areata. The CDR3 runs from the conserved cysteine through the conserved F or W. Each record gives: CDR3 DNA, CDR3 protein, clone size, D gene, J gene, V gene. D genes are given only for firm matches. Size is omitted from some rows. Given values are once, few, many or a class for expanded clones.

TGTGCCAGCAGCTTCACCCGGGACCAAGGATACCAAGAGACCCAGTACTTC | CASSFTRDQGYQETQYF | once | - | TRBJ2-5 | TRBV7-2
TGTGCCAGCAGTGAGCGTTTCGGCAAAGATGTTGGAGATACGCAGTATTTT | CASSERFGKDVGDTQYF | - | - | TRBJ2-3 | TRBV25-1
TGTGCCAGCAGTGTCCGTGTAGCGGGAGTTGTCGGGGAGCTGTTTTTT | CASSVRVAGVVGELFF | - | TRBD2 | TRBJ2-2 | TRBV2
TGTGCCAGCAGCTTGTCGGGGGGGCTAAGCACAGATACGCAGTATTTT | CASSLSGGLSTDTQYF | few | TRBD2 | TRBJ2-3 | TRBV7-9
TGTGCCAGCAGCTCGATCCCCCGGGGCGACACTGAAGCTTTCTTT | CASSSIPRGDTEAFF | - | - | TRBJ1-1 | TRBV11-1
TGTGCCAGCAGTTTATCGGGACCCAGGGGGTACTACGAGCAGTACTTC | CASSLSGPRGYYEQYF | - | TRBD1 | TRBJ2-7 | TRBV27
TGTGCCAGCAGACTAAGCGGGGGGATCTACAATGAGCAGTTCTTC | CASRLSGGIYNEQFF | - | TRBD2 | TRBJ2-1 | TRBV7-3
TGTGCCAGCAACCCGGGACAGGGTAACGAGCAGTACTTC | CASNPGQGNEQYF | - | TRBD1 | TRBJ2-7 | TRBV6-6
TGTGCCAGCGGGGGGCGGGACGTCATAAATGAGCAGTTCTTC | CASGGRDVINEQFF | - | - | TRBJ2-1 | TRBV27
TGCGCCAGCAGCTTTCTAGATATGGCAGAGACCCAGTACTTC | CASSFLDMAETQYF | - | - | TRBJ2-5 | TRBV5-1
TGTGCCAGCAGCTTAGATCCCACGTTCTCCTACGAGCAGTACTTC | CASSLDPTFSYEQYF | few | - | TRBJ2-7 | TRBV13